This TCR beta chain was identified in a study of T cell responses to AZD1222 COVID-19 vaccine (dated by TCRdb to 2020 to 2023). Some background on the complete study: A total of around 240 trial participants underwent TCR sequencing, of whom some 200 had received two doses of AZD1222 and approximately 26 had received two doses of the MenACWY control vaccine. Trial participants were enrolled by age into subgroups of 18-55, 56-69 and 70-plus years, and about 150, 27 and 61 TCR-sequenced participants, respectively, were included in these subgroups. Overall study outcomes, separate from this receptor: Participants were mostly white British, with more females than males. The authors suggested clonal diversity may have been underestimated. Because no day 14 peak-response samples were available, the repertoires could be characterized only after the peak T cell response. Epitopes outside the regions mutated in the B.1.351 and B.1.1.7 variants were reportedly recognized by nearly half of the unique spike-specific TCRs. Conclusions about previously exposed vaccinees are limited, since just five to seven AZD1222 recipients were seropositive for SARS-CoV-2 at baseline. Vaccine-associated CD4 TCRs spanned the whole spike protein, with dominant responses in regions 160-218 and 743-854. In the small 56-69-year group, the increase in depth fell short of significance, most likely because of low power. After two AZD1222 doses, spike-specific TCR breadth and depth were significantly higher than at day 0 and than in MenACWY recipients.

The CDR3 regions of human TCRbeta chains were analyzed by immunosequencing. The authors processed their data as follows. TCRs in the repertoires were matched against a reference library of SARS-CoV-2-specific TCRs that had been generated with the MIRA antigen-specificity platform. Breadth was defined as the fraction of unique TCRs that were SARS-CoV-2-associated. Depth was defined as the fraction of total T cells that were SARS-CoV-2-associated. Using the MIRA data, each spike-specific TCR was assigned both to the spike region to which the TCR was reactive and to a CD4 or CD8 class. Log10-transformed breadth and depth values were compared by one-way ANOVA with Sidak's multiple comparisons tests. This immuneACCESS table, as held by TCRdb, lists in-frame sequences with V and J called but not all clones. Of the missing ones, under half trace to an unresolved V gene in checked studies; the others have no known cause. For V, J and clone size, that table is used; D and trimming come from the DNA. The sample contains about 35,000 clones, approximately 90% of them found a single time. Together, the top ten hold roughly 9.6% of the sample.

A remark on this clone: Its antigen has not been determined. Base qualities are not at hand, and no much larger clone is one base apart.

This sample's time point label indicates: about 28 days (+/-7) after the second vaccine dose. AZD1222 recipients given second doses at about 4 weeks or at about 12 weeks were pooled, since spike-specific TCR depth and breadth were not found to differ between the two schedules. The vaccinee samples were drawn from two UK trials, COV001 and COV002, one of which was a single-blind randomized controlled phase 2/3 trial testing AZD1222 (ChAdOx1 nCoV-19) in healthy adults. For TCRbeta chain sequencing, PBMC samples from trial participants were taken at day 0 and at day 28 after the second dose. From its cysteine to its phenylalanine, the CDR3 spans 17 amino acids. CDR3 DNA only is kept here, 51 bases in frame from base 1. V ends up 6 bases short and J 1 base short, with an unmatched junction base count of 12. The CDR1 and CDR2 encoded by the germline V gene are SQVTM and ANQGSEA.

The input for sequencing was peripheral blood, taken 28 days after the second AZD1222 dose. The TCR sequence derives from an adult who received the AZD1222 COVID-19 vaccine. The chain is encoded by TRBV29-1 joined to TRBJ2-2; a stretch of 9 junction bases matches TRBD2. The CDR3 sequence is CSVTEGRLAENTGELFF. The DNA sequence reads TGCAGCGTCACTGAGGGGCGACTAGCGGAGAACACCGGGGAGCTGTTTTTT.